This T cell receptor (beta chain) was sequenced in a study of vaccination effects on CD4 cells after COVID-19. Study-wide context: Post-vaccine sampling took place a median of 72 days after the second dose.

Only in-frame clones appear in the TCRdb table, and some are missing; sequencing was by immunoSEQ multiplex PCR. The table includes some 22,000 clones, about three quarters detected once. Trimming shortened V by 6 bases and J by 6 bases, and 23 bases separated the two germline ends. This CDR3 is built from 16 residues. Germline V CDR1 and CDR2: MGHDK, SYGVNS. A note on this clone: The antigen remains undetermined.

Viral peptide pools were used in the ViraFEST assay to expand antigen-specific CD4+ T cells, and sequencing came afterward. Once cultured for 10 days, the cells underwent separation to obtain CD4+ T cells. Vaccination of participants consisted of two doses of either the BNT162b2 or mRNA-1273 vaccine. Whole-study results and caveats: Clones of infection and vaccine origin contracted markedly late after vaccination.

The sample here was CD4+ T cells from PBMCs cultured with HCoV-NL63 spike peptides, taken after COVID-19 vaccination. The sequence came from a human donor who received a COVID-19 vaccine. V and J are TRBV25-1 and TRBJ2-5, with D perhaps being TRBD1 or TRBD2 (6 bases each). The CDR3 sequence is CASRSGKLGGGKTQYF. In nucleotides, the CDR3 is TGTGCCAGCAGGTCGGGGAAGCTCGGGGGCGGAAAGACCCAGTACTTC.